One sample yielded the 11 T cell receptor beta chains listed below, sequenced in a study of long-term antiretroviral therapy in people with HIV. Researchers ran immunoSEQ v3.0 at survey level. Generated by immunoSEQ multiplex PCR, the TCRdb table keeps only in-frame clones and is missing some. The sample consists of tens of thousands of clones, approximately 90% of them appearing once. The specimen was unsorted PBMCs, collected 2.3 years after starting antiretroviral therapy. Every receptor here comes from a man aged 55 to 70 with HIV.

The CDR3 DNA sequence: TGTGCCAGCAGCACAACAGGGGGCACCGGGGAGCTGTTTTTT. Encoded protein: CASSTTGGTGELFF. The chain uses TRBV9 and TRBJ2-2, with 8 bases aligning to TRBD1. The CDR3 has 14 amino acids. Trimming took 4 bases from V and 4 from J; bases not matched to a gene: 3. The V gene's germline CDR1 is SGDLS and CDR2 YYNGEE.

In this sample, this clone turned up once. This sequence joins TRBV13 and TRBJ2-5, with D possibly TRBD2 on 6 matching bases. From germline, CDR1 is PRHDT and CDR2 FYEKMQ (reference sequence). This CDR3 contains 15 residues. V was pared by 5 bases and J by 9 bases, with 22 bases between. CDR3 sequence reads: CASSLGAEAGRPQYF. As DNA, the CDR3 is TGTGCCAGCAGCCTCGGGGCAGAGGCGGGGCGGCCCCAGTACTTC. Variable domain in full (rest from reference TRBV13 and TRBJ2-5): AAGVIQSPRHLIKEKRETATLKCYPIPRHDTVYWYQQGPGQDPQFLISFYEKMQSDKGSIPDRFSAQQFSDYHSELNMSSLELGDSALYFCASSLGAEAGRPQYFGPGTRLLVL.

The chain combines TRBV10-1 with TRBJ2-3, with TRBD2 as a possible D gene (6 bases). CDR1 WNHNN and CDR2 SYGVQD come from the germline V gene (reference sequence). Deletions cut 0 bases from V and 4 bases from J, with 8 bases between. This CDR3 spans 14 amino acids. This chain's CDR3 is CASSESRGSDTQYF. The CDR3 coding sequence is TGCGCCAGCAGTGAGTCGCGGGGTTCAGATACGCAGTATTTT.

This clone was counted once. The gene calls are TRBV11-2 and TRBJ2-7; TRBD2 matches 11 bases. There are 16 residues in the CDR3. CDR1 and CDR2 (germline): SGHAT, FQNNGV. V dropped 2 bases and J dropped 4; count of bases not matched to a gene: 7. CDR3 coding DNA: TGTGCCAGCAGCTTAACTAGCGGGAGCTTTGGGTACGAGCAGTACTTC. Its translation: CASSLTSGSFGYEQYF.

The chain joins TRBV7-9 to TRBJ1-6; tentatively, D is TRBD1 (6 bases). Trimming shortened V by 6 bases and J by 0 bases, and 12 bases separated the two germline ends. The CDR3 contains 16 residues. CDR1 SEHNR and CDR2 FQNEAQ come from the germline V gene (reference sequence). CDR3 sequence reads: CASRRTGYSYNSPLHF. The CDR3 nucleotides are TGTGCCAGCAGGCGTACAGGGTACTCCTATAATTCACCCCTCCACTTT.

The chain is built from TRBV5-1 and TRBJ2-5, with 9 bases aligning to TRBD1. The CDR3 contains 15 residues. Looked up from germline, CDR1 is SGHRS and CDR2 is YFSETQ. The junction had 7 bases not matched to a gene; V was cut back by 2 bases and J by 5 bases. The CDR3 region is CASSFPQGAGETQYF. In DNA form, the CDR3 reads TGCGCCAGCAGCTTCCCACAGGGGGCAGGGGAGACCCAGTACTTC.

The chain is built from TRBV5-1 and TRBJ1-1, with 11 positions matching TRBD1. V gave up 2 bases and J gave up 6 bases; unmatched junction bases: 3. The germline V gene has CDR1 SGHRS and CDR2 YFSETQ. The CDR3 extends over 14 amino acids. CDR3 nucleotide sequence: TGCGCCAGCAGCTTACCGGGACAGGGGGCTGAAGCTTTCTTT. This sequence encodes CASSLPGQGAEAFF.

The V gene is TRBV29-1, the J gene TRBJ2-5; 10 bases are a match to TRBD1. V shed 4 bases, J shed 1 base, and the junction held 15 bases outside the gene matches. CDR1 and CDR2 from the germline V gene are SQVTM and ANQGSEA. CDR3 length: 18 residues. Written as DNA, the CDR3 is TGCAGCGTTGGTGGGTATGCGGGACAGGGGCTAATCCAAGAGACCCAGTACTTC. The encoded protein is CSVGGYAGQGLIQETQYF.

The chain joins TRBV12-5 to TRBJ2-2; D remains unclear. Trimming left V 6 bases short and J 5 bases short, with 10 bases between. The germline gives CDR1 LGHNT, CDR2 FRNRAP. This CDR3 comprises 13 residues. CDR3 bases: TGTGCTAGTGGGACTGAGAAGACCGGGGAGCTGTTTTTT. It specifies CASGTEKTGELFF.

J is TRBJ2-6 and V is TRBV18; D uncertain. Germline assignment: CDR1 KGHSH and CDR2 LQKENI. V lost 3 bases and J lost 3, with 6 bases in between. The CDR3 is made up of 14 amino acids. The CDR3 region is CASSPNYGANVLTF. CDR3 nucleotides: TGTGCCAGCTCACCGAATTATGGGGCCAACGTCCTGACTTTC.

As for this clone: This sample also contains other DNA sequences that code for the same CDR3. The V call is TRBV19, the J call TRBJ1-1; D unclear. CDR3 length equals 11 residues. CDR1 and CDR2 (germline): LNHDA, SQIVND (reference sequence). Trimming stripped 7 bases from V and 3 bases from J, with 6 bases between. CDR3 nucleotides: TGTGCCAGTACGGTATACACTGAAGCTTTCTTT. Its protein is CASTVYTEAFF.